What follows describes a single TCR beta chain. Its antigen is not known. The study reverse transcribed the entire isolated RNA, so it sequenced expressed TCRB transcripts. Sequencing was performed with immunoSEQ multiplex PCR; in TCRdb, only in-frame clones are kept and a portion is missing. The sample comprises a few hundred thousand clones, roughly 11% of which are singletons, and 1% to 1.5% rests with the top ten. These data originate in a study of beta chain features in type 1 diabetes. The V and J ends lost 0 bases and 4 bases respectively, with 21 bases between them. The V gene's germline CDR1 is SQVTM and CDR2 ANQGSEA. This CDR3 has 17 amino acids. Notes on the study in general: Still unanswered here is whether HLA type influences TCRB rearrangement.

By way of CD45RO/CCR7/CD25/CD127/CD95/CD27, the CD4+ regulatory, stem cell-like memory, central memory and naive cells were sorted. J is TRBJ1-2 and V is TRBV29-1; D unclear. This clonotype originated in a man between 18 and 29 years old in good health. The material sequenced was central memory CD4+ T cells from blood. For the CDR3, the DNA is TGCAGCGTTGAAGATCATAGGTGGGTCCTGGTGCTCTATGGCTACACCTTC. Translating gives CSVEDHRWVLVLYGYTF.